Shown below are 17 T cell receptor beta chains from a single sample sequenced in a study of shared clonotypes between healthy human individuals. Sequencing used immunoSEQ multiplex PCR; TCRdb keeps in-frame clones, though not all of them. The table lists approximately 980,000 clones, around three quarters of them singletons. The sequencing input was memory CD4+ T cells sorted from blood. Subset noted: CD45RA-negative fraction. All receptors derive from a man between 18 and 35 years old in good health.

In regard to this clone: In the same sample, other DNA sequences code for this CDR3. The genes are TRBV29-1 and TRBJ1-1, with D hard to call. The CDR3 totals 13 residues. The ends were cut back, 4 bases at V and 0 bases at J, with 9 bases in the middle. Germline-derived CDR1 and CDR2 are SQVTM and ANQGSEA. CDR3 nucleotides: TGCAGCGTTGTTGGCAGATTGAACACTGAAGCTTTCTTT. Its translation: CSVVGRLNTEAFF.

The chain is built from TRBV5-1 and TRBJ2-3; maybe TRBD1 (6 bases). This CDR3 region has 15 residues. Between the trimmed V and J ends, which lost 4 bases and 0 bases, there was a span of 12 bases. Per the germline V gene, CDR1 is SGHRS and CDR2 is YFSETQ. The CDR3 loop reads CASSPGVVSTDTQYF. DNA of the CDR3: TGCGCCAGCAGCCCAGGGGTGGTTAGCACAGATACGCAGTATTTT.

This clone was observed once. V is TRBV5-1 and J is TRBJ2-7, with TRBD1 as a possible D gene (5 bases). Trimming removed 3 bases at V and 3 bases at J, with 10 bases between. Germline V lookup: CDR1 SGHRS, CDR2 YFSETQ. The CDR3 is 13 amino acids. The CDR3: CASSSLTDYEQYF. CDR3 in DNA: TGCGCCAGCAGCTCTCTGACAGACTACGAGCAGTACTTC.

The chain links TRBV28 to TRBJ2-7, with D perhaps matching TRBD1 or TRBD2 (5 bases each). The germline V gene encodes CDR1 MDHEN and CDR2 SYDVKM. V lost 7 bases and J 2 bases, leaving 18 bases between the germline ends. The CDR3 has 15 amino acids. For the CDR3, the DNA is TGTGCCAGCACCACGTCAGAAACGGGACCCTACGAGCAGTACTTC. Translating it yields CASTTSETGPYEQYF.

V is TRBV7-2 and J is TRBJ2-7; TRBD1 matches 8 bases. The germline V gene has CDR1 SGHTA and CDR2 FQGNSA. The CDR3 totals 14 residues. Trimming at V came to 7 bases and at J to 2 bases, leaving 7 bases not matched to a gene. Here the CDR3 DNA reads TGTGCCAGCACCTCAGACAGGGGCCCCTACGAGCAGTACTTC. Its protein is CASTSDRGPYEQYF.

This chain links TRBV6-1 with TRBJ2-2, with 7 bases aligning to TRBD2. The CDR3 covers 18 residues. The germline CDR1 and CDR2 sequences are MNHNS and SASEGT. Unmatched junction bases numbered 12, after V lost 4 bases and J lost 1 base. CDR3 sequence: CASSVRSSGFGNTGELFF. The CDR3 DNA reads TGTGCCAGCAGTGTACGGAGTAGCGGGTTCGGGAACACCGGGGAGCTGTTTTTT.

This CDR3 reads CASSRHSSNQPQHF. For the CDR3, the DNA is TGCGCCAGCAGTCGACACAGTAGCAATCAGCCCCAGCATTTT. The chain links TRBV23-1 to TRBJ1-5; D unresolved. TRBV23-1 is an ORF, with its function uncertain. Trimming removed 4 bases from V and 0 bases from J, with 7 bases in between. CDR3 length equals 14 residues.

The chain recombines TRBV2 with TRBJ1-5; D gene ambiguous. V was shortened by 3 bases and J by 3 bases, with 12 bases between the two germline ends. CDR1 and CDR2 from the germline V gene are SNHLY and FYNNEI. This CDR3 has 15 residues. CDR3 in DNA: TGTGCCAGCAGTGATCCCGGGCCCCTCAATCAGCCCCAGCATTTT. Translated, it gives CASSDPGPLNQPQHF.

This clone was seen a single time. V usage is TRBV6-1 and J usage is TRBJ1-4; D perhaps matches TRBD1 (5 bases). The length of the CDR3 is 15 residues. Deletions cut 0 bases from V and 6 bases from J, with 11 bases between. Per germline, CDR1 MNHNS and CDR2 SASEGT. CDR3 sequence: CASSEAGGNHEKLFF. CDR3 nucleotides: TGTGCCAGCAGTGAAGCTGGGGGGAACCATGAAAAACTGTTTTTT.

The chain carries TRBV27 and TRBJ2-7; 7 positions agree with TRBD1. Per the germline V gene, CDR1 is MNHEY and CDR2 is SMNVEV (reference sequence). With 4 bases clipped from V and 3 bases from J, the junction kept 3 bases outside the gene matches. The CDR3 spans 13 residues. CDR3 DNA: TGTGCCAGCAGTTATCGACAGGGCTACGAGCAGTACTTC. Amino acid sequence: CASSYRQGYEQYF.

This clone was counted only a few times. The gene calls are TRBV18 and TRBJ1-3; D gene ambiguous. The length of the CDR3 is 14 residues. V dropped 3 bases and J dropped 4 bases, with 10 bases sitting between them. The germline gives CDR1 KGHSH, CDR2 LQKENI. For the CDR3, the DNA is TGTGCCAGCTCACCCGGGAATTCCGGAAACACCATATATTTT. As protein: CASSPGNSGNTIYF. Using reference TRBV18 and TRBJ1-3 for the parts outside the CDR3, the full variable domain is NAGVMQNPRHLVRRRGQEARLRCSPMKGHSHVYWYRQLPEEGLKFMVYLQKENIIDESGMPKERFSAEFPKEGPSILRIQQVVRGDSAAYFCASSPGNSGNTIYFGEGSWLTVV.

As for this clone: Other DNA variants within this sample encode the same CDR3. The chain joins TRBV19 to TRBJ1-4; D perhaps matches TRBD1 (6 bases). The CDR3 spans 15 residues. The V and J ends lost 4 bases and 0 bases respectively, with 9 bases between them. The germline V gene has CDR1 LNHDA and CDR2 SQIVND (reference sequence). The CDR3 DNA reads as TGTGCCAGTAGTACACAGGGTTCAACTAATGAAAAACTGTTTTTT. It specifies CASSTQGSTNEKLFF.

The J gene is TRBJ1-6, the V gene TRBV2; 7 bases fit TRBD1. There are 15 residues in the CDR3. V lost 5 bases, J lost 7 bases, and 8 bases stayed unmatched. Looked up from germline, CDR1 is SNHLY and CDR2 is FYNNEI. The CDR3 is CASSPGGALNSPLHF. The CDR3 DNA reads TGTGCCAGCAGTCCAGGGGGTGCCCTGAATTCACCCCTCCACTTT.

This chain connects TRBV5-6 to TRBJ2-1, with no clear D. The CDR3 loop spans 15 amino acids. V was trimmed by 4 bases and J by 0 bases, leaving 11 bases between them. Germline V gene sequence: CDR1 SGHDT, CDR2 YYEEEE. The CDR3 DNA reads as TGTGCCAGCAGCCCGGCACACAGCTCCTACAATGAGCAGTTCTTC. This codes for CASSPAHSSYNEQFF.

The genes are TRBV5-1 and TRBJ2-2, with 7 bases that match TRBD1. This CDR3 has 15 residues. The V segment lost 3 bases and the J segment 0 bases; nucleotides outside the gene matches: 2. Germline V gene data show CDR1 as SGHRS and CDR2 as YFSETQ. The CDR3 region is CASSWDSANTGELFF. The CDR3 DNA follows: TGCGCCAGCAGCTGGGACAGTGCGAACACCGGGGAGCTGTTTTTT.

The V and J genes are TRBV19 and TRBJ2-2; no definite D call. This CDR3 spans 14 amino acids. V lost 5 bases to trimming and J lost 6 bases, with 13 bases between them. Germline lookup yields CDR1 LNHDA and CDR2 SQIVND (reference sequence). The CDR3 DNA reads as TGTGCCAGTAGTCCCCCAGCTGGGGCCGGGGAGCTGTTTTTT. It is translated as CASSPPAGAGELFF.

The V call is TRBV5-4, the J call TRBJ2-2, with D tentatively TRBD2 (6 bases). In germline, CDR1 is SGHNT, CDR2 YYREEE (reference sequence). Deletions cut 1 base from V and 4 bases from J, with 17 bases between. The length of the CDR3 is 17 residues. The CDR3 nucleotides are TGTGCCAGCAGCTTGTCCCGGGGGTCGGAAAGCACCGGGGAGCTGTTTTTT. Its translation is CASSLSRGSESTGELFF.